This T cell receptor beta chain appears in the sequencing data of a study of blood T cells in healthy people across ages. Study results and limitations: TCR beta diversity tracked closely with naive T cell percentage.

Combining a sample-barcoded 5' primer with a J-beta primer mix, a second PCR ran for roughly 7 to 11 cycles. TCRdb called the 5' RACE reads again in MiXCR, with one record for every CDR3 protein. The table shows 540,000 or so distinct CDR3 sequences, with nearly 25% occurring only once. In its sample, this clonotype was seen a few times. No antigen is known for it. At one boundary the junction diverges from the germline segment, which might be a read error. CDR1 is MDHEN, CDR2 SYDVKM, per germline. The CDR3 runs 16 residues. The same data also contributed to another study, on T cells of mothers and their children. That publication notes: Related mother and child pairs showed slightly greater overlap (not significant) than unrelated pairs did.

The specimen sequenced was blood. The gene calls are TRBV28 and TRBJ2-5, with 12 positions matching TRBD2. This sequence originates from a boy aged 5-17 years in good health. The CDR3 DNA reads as TGTGCCAGCAGTTGGAAGACTAGCGGGAGTTCCGATGAGCAATTCTTC. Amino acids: CASSWKTSGSSDEQFF.